These 24 T cell receptor beta chains came from one sample sequenced in a study of T cell responses to AZD1222 COVID-19 vaccine. Produced via immunoSEQ multiplex PCR; TCRdb's table is partial and in-frame only. Among over 110,000 clones listed, approximately 90% were seen once. Sequencing was performed on peripheral blood, taken 28 days after the second AZD1222 dose. The receptors derive from an adult who received the AZD1222 COVID-19 vaccine.

The chain combines TRBV19 with TRBJ1-2; D not resolved. V was pared by 7 bases and J by 0 bases, with 12 bases between. The CDR3 spans 14 residues. Germline V lookup: CDR1 LNHDA, CDR2 SQIVND (reference sequence). The CDR3 loop is CASTSDVANYGYTF. CDR3 coding DNA: TGTGCCAGTACTTCAGACGTAGCTAACTATGGCTACACCTTC. The full variable domain, completed using reference TRBV19 and TRBJ1-2, is DGGITQSPKYLFRKEGQNVTLSCEQNLNHDAMYWYRQDPGQGLRLIYYSQIVNDFQKGDIAEGYSVSREKKESFPLTVTSAQKNPTAFYLCASTSDVANYGYTFGSGTRLTVV.

This clone appeared once. The V and J genes are TRBV4-2 and TRBJ1-3; 8 bases match TRBD1. V was pared by 4 bases and J by 4 bases, with 6 bases of the junction left unmatched. This CDR3 has 15 residues. Germline values: CDR1 LGHNA, CDR2 YNFKEQ. The chain's CDR3 is CASSPDRAGGNTIYF. In nucleotides, the CDR3 is TGTGCCAGCAGCCCGGACAGGGCGGGAGGAAACACCATATATTTT.

V gene TRBV10-3 combines with J gene TRBJ1-5; D might be TRBD1 (6 bases). From germline, CDR1 is ENHRY and CDR2 SYGVKD. This CDR3 comprises 14 residues. V shed 4 bases and J shed 7 bases, with 14 bases lying between them. CDR3 nucleotide sequence: TGTGCCATCAGTGTAACAGGGTCGGACCAGCCCCAGCATTTT. It encodes CAISVTGSDQPQHF.

The chain has TRBV7-2 and TRBJ2-3; 8 nucleotides align to TRBD2. The CDR3 contains 15 residues. CDR1 is SGHTA, CDR2 FQGNSA, per germline. J was trimmed by 4 bases and V by 1 base; bases with no gene match: 4. Written as DNA, the CDR3 is TGTGCCAGCAGCTTAGTAGCGGGGTATTCAGATACGCAGTATTTT. It is translated as CASSLVAGYSDTQYF.

The V and J genes are TRBV7-8 and TRBJ1-6, with TRBD1 matching 7 bases. CDR1 is SGHVS and CDR2 is FQNEAQ in the germline V gene. Trimming took 4 bases from V and 0 from J; bases not matched to a gene: 18. The CDR3 consists of 21 residues. CDR3 residues: CASSSRRGGQAISSYNSPLHF. DNA of the CDR3: TGTGCCAGCAGCTCCCGTCGTGGCGGACAGGCAATTAGCTCCTATAATTCACCCCTCCACTTT.

V usage is TRBV11-2 and J usage is TRBJ2-7, with 8 bases fitting TRBD1. J was trimmed by 2 bases and V by 4 bases; bases with no gene match: 4. There are 14 residues in the CDR3. Germline CDR1 reads SGHAT; CDR2 reads FQNNGV. CDR3 DNA: TGTGCCAGCAGCTCCGGGACAGGTCCCTACGAGCAGTACGTC. Residues: CASSSGTGPYEQYV.

The chain uses TRBV14 and TRBJ1-4; 8 positions agree with TRBD1. The length of the CDR3 is 16 residues. From germline, CDR1 is SGHDN and CDR2 FVKESK. The V segment lost 2 bases and the J segment 4 bases; nucleotides outside the gene matches: 6. The CDR3 DNA is TGTGCCAGCAGCCAACCCACAGGGGGTATTAATGAAAAACTGTTTTTT. Amino acids: CASSQPTGGINEKLFF.

The chain combines TRBV24-1 with TRBJ2-5; 8 bases agree with TRBD2. J was trimmed by 3 bases and V by 3 bases; bases with no gene match: 14. Germline V gene sequence: CDR1 KGHDR, CDR2 SFDVKD. CDR3 length: 18 amino acids. This CDR3 reads CATSDLGGAGDGEETQYF. The CDR3 bases are TGTGCCACCAGTGATCTGGGTGGAGCGGGGGATGGGGAAGAGACCCAGTACTTC.

The chain is built from TRBV7-9 and TRBJ1-1; weak D call: TRBD1 (5 bases). V gave up 4 bases and J gave up 1 base, with 16 bases separating them. Germline-derived CDR1 and CDR2 are SEHNR and FQNEAQ (reference sequence). CDR3 length equals 16 residues. CDR3 loop: CASSYPGGRENTEAFF. The DNA for the CDR3 is TGTGCCAGCAGCTATCCCGGGGGGAGGGAGAACACTGAAGCTTTCTTT.

This clone occurred once. V is TRBV6-5 and J is TRBJ1-1, with D perhaps matching TRBD1 (5 bases). This CDR3 has 14 residues. The V end was cut by 0 bases, the J end by 2 bases, with 7 bases between. Germline V CDR1 and CDR2: MNHEY, SVGAGI. CDR3: CASSYSDINTEAFF. In nucleotides, the CDR3 is TGTGCCAGCAGTTACTCGGACATTAACACTGAAGCTTTCTTT.

The chain is built from TRBV6-2 or TRBV6-3 and TRBJ1-5; D is unresolved. CDR1 is MNHEY and CDR2 is SVGEGT in the germline V gene. V shed 4 bases and J shed 4 bases, with 8 bases lying between them. The CDR3 has 13 residues. The CDR3 here is CASSLRRNQPQHF. DNA of the CDR3: TGTGCCAGCAGTTTGAGACGGAATCAGCCCCAGCATTTT.

The chain employs TRBV5-1 and TRBJ1-4; 10 bases agree with TRBD1. Germline values: CDR1 SGHRS, CDR2 YFSETQ. CDR3 length: 14 residues. J gave up 8 bases and V 8 bases, and 9 bases lay outside the gene matches. The CDR3 region is CASSLGQGNEKLFF. CDR3 DNA: TGCGCCAGTTCCTTGGGACAGGGGAACGAAAAACTGTTTTTT.

The chain joins TRBV24-1 to TRBJ1-1; 10 bases fit TRBD1. The CDR3 sequence is 13 residues long. Germline loops: CDR1 KGHDR, CDR2 SFDVKD. J lost 5 bases, V lost 8 bases, and 4 bases had no gene match. The DNA for the CDR3 is TGTGCCACCATGAGGACAGGGGGGACTGAAGCTTTCTTT. It encodes CATMRTGGTEAFF.

V gene TRBV19 combines with J gene TRBJ2-6; D unclear. Trimming shortened V by 7 bases and J by 0 bases, and 7 bases separated the two germline ends. Germline V gene lookup returns CDR1 LNHDA and CDR2 SQIVND (reference sequence). This CDR3 has 14 residues. The CDR3 loop reads CASKDGSGANVLTF. The CDR3 DNA sequence: TGTGCCAGTAAGGACGGCTCTGGGGCCAACGTCCTGACTTTC.

The J gene is TRBJ2-3, the V gene TRBV7-2; no clear D. The CDR3 length is 14 residues. CDR1 SGHTA and CDR2 FQGNSA come from the germline V gene. Trimming cost V 5 bases and J 8 bases, with 17 bases left between them. The CDR3 DNA reads as TGTGCCAGCAGCCCCTACTCGCCCGGTACTACGCAGTATTTT. Protein: CASSPYSPGTTQYF. The full variable domain, in which reference TRBV7-2 and TRBJ2-3 provide the parts outside the CDR3, is GAGVSQSPSNKVTEKGKDVELRCDPISGHTALYWYRQSLGQGLEFLIYFQGNSAPDKSGLPSDRFSAERTGGSVSTLTIQRTQQEDSAVYLCASSPYSPGTTQYFGPGTRLTVL.

This rearrangement joins TRBV19 to TRBJ1-6; tentative D call: TRBD1 (6 bases). There are 16 residues in the CDR3. The ends were cut back, 5 bases at V and 0 bases at J, with 11 bases in the middle. Germline V gene data show CDR1 as LNHDA and CDR2 as SQIVND (reference sequence). The CDR3 is CASSAQGSSYNSPLHF. CDR3 DNA sequence: TGTGCCAGTAGTGCGCAGGGGAGCTCCTATAATTCACCCCTCCACTTT.

The chain couples TRBV5-1 to TRBJ1-1; weak D call: TRBD1 (5 bases). V lost 5 bases and J 3 bases, leaving 11 bases between the germline ends. This CDR3 has 13 amino acids. Germline loops: CDR1 SGHRS, CDR2 YFSETQ. CDR3 nucleotide sequence: TGCGCCAGCAGTCTAGGGGAGTACACTGAAGCTTTCTTT. Amino acid sequence: CASSLGEYTEAFF. Looking up the rest from reference TRBV5-1 and TRBJ1-1 gives the full variable domain: KAGVTQTPRYLIKTRGQQVTLSCSPISGHRSVSWYQQTPGQGLQFLFEYFSETQRNKGNFPGRFSGRQFSNSRSEMNVSTLELGDSALYLCASSLGEYTEAFFGQGTRLTVV.

In DNA form, the CDR3 reads TGTGCCAGCAGCTTGGAGGGGACAGGGTCGTACGAGCAGTACTTC. Protein: CASSLEGTGSYEQYF. The chain joins TRBV5-4 to TRBJ2-7, with 9 bases identical to TRBD1. Trimming removed 0 bases from V and 4 bases from J; junction bases left unmatched: 5. The CDR3 has 15 amino acids. The germline gives CDR1 SGHNT, CDR2 YYREEE (reference sequence).

The table lists this clone with a count of one. The chain has TRBV6-1 and TRBJ1-5; D may be TRBD1 (5 bases). CDR1 and CDR2 from the germline V gene are MNHNS and SASEGT. The CDR3 has 19 residues. V gave up 2 bases and J gave up 3 bases, with 23 bases separating them. This chain's CDR3 is CASSEYADPGVWLNQPQHF. CDR3 DNA sequence: TGTGCCAGCAGTGAATACGCCGACCCGGGGGTTTGGCTCAATCAGCCCCAGCATTTT.

The V call is TRBV10-1, the J call TRBJ1-6; D remains ambiguous. Looked up from germline, CDR1 is WNHNN and CDR2 is SYGVQD (reference sequence). V was shortened by 7 bases and J by 4 bases, with 14 bases between the two germline ends. The CDR3 has 15 residues. The CDR3 sequence: CASKKEKGYNSPLHF. CDR3 DNA sequence: TGCGCCAGCAAAAAAGAAAAAGGATATAATTCACCCCTCCACTTT.

V usage is TRBV5-1 and J usage is TRBJ2-3; 10 positions match TRBD1. The CDR3 contains 15 residues. The V gene's germline CDR1 is SGHRS and CDR2 YFSETQ. The junction had 6 bases not matched to a gene; V was cut back by 7 bases and J by 1 base. The CDR3 DNA reads TGCGCCAGCTTCCCAGGGACAGGGGGCACAGATACGCAGTATTTT. Its translation is CASFPGTGGTDTQYF.

The chain couples TRBV28 to TRBJ1-2, with TRBD1 identical over 10 bases. With 8 bases clipped from V and 6 bases from J, the junction kept 18 bases outside the gene matches. The CDR3 contains 17 residues. CDR1 and CDR2 (germline): MDHEN, SYDVKM. The CDR3 region is CASVAHPGQGMSDGYTF. The CDR3 DNA reads TGTGCCAGCGTTGCCCATCCGGGACAGGGGATGTCGGATGGCTACACCTTC.

The chain has TRBV29-1 and TRBJ1-1; possibly TRBD1 for D (6 bases). V shed 4 bases and J shed 5 bases, with 17 bases lying between them. From germline, CDR1 is SQVTM and CDR2 ANQGSEA. This CDR3 region has 14 residues. The CDR3 DNA reads as TGCAGCGTTGCCCGGGGGCAGGTGGGAACTGAAGCTTTCTTT. Protein product: CSVARGQVGTEAFF.

V gene TRBV7-9 combines with J gene TRBJ2-7; a possible D gene is TRBD1 (5 bases). The CDR3 has 16 residues. V lost 0 bases and J lost 3, with 15 bases in between. The germline gives CDR1 SEHNR, CDR2 FQNEAQ (reference sequence). The CDR3 sequence is CASSLAPTNRNYEQYV. CDR3 coding DNA: TGTGCCAGCAGCTTAGCCCCCACCAACAGGAACTACGAGCAGTACGTC.